This passage covers 8 T cell receptor beta chains from one sample sequenced in a study of T cell repertoires in cytomegalovirus infection. Via MiXCR, TCRdb re-called the reads, giving one row per CDR3 protein. The sample holds about 140,000 distinct CDR3 sequences, under 8% seen once. Sequencing was done on a sample of PBMCs. Source of these receptors: a human donor in good health (CMV status not recorded). Some clones in this sample may be carry-over from other donors' samples.

The table lists this clonotype with a few counts. The rearrangement joins TRBV25-1 to TRBJ2-7, with 8 bases identical to TRBD1. V gave up 6 bases and J gave up 1 base; unmatched junction bases: 5. CDR3 size: 14 residues. Germline CDR1 is MGHDK and CDR2 is SYGVNS. The CDR3, as DNA: TGTGCCAGCAGATCACAGGGGGGATCCTACGAGCAGTACTTC. Translating it yields CASRSQGGSYEQYF.

This clonotype was recorded at least ten times. The rearrangement links TRBV27 to TRBJ2-5, with 8 nucleotides matching TRBD1. Germline V gene sequence: CDR1 MNHEY, CDR2 SMNVEV (reference sequence). J lost 7 bases, V lost 4 bases, and 8 bases had no gene match. CDR3 size: 14 residues. In DNA, the CDR3 is TGTGCCAGCAGTTGGTCAGGGGGCGTCGGGACCCAGTACTTC. This sequence encodes CASSWSGGVGTQYF.

This clonotype was detected many times. The chain combines TRBV6-1 with TRBJ2-5; TRBD1 matches at 7 bases. The germline V gene encodes CDR1 MNHNS and CDR2 SASEGT. CDR3 length: 14 residues. The V gene end was trimmed by 7 bases and the J gene end by 5 bases; junction bases not matched to a gene: 10. The CDR3 is CASILRQGRETQYF. The CDR3 region has the DNA TGTGCCAGCATCCTCAGACAGGGACGGGAGACCCAGTACTTC.

The chain is built from TRBV20-1 and TRBJ1-3; no clear D. Trimming cost V 1 base and J 8 bases, with 12 bases left between them. The CDR3 sequence is 13 residues long. Looked up from germline, CDR1 is DFQATT and CDR2 is SNEGSKA (reference sequence). The CDR3 is CSARAPEGYTIYF. The CDR3 DNA is TGCAGTGCTAGAGCTCCCGAGGGTTACACCATATATTTT.

There are many counts of this clonotype. The chain has TRBV7-8 and TRBJ2-2; TRBD2 aligns across 13 bases. Germline V gives CDR1 SGHVS, CDR2 FQNEAQ. V trimming: 3 bases; J trimming: 3 bases; junction bases outside the gene matches: 1. There are 16 residues in the CDR3. In nucleotides, the CDR3 is TGTGCCAGCAGCTTCGGGACTAGCGGGGACACCGGGGAGCTGTTTTTT. Amino acids: CASSFGTSGDTGELFF.

The chain has TRBV28 and TRBJ1-1, with a tentative D call TRBD1 (5 bases). Germline lookup yields CDR1 MDHEN and CDR2 SYDVKM. This CDR3 comprises 12 residues. V shed 8 bases and J shed 6 bases, with 13 bases lying between them. The CDR3 region has the DNA TGTGCCAGCCGCTATGACAGTCCTGAAGCTTTCTTT. Protein sequence: CASRYDSPEAFF. Together with reference TRBV28 and TRBJ1-1, the CDR3 gives the full variable domain: DVKVTQSSRYLVKRTGEKVFLECVQDMDHENMFWYRQDPGLGLRLIYFSYDVKMKEKGDIPEGYSVSREKKERFSLILESASTNQTSMYLCASRYDSPEAFFGQGTRLTVV.

Ten or more counts support this clonotype. The chain has TRBV20-1 and TRBJ1-1, with 7 bases matching TRBD1. Germline CDR1 reads DFQATT; CDR2 reads SNEGSKA (reference sequence). The CDR3 has 15 residues. V lost 1 base, J lost 0 bases, and 5 bases stayed unmatched. For the CDR3, the DNA is TGCAGTGCTAGAGTCGCAGGGGGGATGAACACTGAAGCTTTCTTT. Amino acid sequence: CSARVAGGMNTEAFF.

To note about this clonotype: One base away lies a much larger clone, so this may be a sequencing read error. The V gene is TRBV28, the J gene TRBJ1-4, with 8 bases matching TRBD1. CDR3 length equals 16 residues. CDR1 is MDHEN and CDR2 is SYDVKM in the germline V gene. CDR3 coding DNA: TGTGCCGGCAGTCGTGGACAGGGACTAGTTAATGAAAAACTGTTTTTT. It codes for CAGSRGQGLVNEKLFF.